This TCR beta chain derives from a study of CD8 T cells in ankylosing spondylitis. Library preparation for TCR beta used quantitative 5'-RACE with molecular barcodes. One entry per CDR3 protein, called by TCRdb with MiXCR from the 5' RACE reads. There are some 290,000 distinct CDR3 sequences in the sample; approximately 20% occur only once, and 7.5% to 9% lies in the top ten. In germline, CDR1 is SGHRS, CDR2 YFSETQ. Trimming removed 1 base at V and 0 bases at J, with 9 bases between. This CDR3 contains 15 residues. The sequencing sample was made of blood, either unsorted or a sorted T cell fraction (not recorded which). This receptor was taken from a male donor with ankylosing spondylitis or in good health (not recorded which). The V and J genes are TRBV5-1 and TRBJ2-3, with D possibly TRBD1 on 5 matching bases. CDR3 nucleotide sequence: TGCGCCAGCAGCTTGCAGGGTCGGAGCACAGATACGCAGTATTTT. This encodes CASSLQGRSTDTQYF.